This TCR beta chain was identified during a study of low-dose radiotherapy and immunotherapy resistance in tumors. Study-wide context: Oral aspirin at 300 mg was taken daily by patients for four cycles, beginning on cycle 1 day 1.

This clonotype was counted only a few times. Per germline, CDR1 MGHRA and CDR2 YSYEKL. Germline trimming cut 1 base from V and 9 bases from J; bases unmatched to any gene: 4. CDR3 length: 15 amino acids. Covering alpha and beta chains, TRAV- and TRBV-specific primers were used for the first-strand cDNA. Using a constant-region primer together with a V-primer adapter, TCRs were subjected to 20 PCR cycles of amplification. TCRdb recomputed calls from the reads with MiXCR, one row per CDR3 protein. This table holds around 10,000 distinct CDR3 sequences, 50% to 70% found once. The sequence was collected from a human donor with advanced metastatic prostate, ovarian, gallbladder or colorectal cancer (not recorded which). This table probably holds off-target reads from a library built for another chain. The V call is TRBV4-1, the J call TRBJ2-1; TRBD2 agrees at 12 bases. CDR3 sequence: CASSQVTSGSPEQFF. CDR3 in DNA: TGCGCCAGCAGCCAAGTGACTAGCGGGAGTCCTGAGCAGTTCTTC.